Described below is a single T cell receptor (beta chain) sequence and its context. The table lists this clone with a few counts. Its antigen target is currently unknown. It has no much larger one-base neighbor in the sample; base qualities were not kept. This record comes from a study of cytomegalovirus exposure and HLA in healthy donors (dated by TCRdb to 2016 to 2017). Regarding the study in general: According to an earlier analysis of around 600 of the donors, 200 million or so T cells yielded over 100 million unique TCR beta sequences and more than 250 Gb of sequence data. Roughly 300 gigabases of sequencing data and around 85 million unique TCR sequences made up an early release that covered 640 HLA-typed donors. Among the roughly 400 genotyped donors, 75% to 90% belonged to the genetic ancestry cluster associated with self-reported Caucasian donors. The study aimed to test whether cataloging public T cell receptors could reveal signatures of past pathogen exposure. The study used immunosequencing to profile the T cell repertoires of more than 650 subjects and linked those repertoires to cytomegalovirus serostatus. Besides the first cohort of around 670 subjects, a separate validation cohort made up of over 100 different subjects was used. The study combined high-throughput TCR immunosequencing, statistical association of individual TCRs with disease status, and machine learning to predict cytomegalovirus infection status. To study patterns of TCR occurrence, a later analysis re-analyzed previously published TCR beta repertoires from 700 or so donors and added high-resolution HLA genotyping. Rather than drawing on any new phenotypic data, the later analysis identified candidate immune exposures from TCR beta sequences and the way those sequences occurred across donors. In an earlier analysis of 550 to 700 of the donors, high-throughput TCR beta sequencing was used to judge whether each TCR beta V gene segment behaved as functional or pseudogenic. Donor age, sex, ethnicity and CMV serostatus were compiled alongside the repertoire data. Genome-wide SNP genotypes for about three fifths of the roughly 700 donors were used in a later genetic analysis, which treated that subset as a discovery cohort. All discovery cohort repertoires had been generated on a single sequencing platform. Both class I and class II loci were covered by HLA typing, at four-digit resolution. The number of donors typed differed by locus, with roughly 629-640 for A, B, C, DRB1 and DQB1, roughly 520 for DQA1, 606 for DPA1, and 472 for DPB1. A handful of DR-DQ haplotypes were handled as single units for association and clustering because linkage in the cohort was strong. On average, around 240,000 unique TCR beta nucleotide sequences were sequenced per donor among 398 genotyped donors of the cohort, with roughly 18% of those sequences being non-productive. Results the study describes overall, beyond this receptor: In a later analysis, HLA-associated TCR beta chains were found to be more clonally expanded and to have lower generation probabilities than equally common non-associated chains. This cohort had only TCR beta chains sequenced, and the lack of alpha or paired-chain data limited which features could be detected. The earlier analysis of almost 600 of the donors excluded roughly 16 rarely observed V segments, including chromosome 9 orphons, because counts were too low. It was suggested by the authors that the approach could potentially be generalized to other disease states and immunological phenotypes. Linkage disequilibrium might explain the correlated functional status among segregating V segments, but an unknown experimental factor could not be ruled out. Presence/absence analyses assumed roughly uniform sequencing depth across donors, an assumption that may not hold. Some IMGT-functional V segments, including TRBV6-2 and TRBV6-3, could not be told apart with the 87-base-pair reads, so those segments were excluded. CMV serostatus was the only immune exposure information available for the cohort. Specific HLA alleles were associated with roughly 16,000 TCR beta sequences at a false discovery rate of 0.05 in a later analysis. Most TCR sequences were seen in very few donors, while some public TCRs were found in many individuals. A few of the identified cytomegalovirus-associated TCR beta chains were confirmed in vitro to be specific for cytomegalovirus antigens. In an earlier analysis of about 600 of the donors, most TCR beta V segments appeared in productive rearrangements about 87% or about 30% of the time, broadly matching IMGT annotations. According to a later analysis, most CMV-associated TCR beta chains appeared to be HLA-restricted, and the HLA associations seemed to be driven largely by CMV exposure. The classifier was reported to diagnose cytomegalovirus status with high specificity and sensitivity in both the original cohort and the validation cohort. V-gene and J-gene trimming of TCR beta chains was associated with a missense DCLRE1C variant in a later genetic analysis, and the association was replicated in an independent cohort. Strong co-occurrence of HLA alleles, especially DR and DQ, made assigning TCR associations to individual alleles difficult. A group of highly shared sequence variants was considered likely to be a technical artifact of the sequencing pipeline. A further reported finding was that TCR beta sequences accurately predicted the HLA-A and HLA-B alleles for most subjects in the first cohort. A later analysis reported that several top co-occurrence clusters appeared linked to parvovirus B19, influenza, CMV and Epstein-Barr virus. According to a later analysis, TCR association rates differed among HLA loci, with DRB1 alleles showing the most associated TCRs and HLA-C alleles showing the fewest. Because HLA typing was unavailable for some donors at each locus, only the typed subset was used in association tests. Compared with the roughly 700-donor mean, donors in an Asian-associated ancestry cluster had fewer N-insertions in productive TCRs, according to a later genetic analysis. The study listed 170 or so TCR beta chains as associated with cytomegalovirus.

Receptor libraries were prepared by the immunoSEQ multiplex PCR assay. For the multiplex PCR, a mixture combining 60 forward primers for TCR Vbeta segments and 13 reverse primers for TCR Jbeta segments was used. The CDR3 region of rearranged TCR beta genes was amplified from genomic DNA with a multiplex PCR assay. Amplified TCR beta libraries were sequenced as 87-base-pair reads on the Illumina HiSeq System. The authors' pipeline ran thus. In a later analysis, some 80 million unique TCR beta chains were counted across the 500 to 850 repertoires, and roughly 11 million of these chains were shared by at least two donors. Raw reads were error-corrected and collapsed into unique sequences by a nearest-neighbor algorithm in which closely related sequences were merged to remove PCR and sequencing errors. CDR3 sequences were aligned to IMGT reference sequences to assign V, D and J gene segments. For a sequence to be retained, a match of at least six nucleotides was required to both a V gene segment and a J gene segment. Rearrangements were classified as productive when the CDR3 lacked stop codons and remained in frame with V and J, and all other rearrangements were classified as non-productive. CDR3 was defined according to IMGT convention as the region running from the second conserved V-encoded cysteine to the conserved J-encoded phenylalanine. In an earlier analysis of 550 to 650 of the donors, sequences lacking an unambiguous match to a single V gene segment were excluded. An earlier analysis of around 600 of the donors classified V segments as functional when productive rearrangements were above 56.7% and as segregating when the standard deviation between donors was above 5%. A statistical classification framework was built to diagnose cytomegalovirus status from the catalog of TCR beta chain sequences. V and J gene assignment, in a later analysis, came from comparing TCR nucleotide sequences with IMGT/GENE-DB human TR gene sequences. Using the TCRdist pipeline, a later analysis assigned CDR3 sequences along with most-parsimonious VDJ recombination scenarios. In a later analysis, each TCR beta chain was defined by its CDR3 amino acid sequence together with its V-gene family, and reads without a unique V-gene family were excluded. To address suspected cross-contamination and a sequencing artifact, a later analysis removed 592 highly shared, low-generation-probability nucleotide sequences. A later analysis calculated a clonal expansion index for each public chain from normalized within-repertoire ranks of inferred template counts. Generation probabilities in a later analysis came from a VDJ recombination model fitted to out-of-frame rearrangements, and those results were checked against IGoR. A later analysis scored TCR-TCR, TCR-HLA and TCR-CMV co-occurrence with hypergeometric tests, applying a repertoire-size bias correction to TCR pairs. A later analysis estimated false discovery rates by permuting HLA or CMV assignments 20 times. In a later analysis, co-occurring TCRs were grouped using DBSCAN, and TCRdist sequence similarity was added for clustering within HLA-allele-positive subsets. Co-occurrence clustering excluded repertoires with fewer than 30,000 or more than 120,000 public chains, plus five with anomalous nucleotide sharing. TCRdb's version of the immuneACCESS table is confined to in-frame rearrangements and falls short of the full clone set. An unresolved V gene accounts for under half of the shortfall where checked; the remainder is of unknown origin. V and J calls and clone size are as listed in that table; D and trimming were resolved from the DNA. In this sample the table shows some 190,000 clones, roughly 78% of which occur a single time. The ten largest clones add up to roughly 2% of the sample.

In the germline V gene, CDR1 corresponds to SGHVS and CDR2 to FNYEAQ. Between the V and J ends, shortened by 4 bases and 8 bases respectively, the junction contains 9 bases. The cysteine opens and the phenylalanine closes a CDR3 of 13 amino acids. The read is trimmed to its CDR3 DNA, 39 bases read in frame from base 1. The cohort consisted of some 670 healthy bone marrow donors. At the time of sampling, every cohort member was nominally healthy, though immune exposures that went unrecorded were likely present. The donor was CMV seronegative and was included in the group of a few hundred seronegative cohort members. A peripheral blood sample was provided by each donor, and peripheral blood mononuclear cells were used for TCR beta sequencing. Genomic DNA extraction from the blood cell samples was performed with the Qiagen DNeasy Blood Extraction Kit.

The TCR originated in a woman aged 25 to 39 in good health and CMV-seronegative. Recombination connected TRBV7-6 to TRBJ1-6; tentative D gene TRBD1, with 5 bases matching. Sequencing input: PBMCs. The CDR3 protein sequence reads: CASSSLTDSPLHF. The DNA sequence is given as TGTGCCAGCAGCTCCTTGACAGATTCACCCCTCCACTTT.